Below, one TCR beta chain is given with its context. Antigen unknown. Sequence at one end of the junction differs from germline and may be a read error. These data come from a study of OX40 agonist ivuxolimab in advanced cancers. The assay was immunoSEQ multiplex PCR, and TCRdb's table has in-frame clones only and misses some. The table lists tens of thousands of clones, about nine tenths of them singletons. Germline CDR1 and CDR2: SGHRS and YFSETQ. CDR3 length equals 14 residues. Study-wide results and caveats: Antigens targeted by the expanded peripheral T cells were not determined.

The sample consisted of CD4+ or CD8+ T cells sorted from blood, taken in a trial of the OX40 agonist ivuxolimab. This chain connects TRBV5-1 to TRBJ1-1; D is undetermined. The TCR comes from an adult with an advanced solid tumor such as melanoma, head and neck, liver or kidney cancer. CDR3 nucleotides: TGCGCCAGCACCTTGTCCGGTTCGAACACTGAAGCTTTCTTT. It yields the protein CASTLSGSNTEAFF. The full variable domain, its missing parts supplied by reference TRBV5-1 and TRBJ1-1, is KAGVTQTPRYLIKTRGQQVTLSCSPISGHRSVSWYQQTPGQGLQFLFEYFSETQRNKGNFPGRFSGRQFSNSRSEMNVSTLELGDSALYLCASTLSGSNTEAFFGQGTRLTVV.